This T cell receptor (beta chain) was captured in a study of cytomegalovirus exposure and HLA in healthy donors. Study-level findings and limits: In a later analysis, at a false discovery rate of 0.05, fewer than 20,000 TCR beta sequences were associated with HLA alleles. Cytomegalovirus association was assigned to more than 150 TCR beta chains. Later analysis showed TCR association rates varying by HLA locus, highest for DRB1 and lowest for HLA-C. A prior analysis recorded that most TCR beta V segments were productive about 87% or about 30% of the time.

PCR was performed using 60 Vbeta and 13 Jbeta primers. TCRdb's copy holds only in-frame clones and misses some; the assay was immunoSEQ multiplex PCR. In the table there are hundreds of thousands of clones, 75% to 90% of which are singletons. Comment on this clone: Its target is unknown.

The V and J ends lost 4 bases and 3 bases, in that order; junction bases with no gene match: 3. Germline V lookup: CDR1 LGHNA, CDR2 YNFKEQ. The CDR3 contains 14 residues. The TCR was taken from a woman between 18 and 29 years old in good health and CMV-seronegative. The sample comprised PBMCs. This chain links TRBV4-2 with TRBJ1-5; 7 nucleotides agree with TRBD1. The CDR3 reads CASSPTGDNQPQHF. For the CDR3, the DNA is TGTGCCAGCAGCCCAACAGGGGACAATCAGCCCCAGCATTTT.